This TCR beta chain stems from a study of shared clonotypes between healthy human individuals. About the study: Per donor, three plates held CD4 naive cells, three held CD4 memory, two held CD8 naive and one held CD8 memory.

Per the germline V gene, CDR1 is LGHNA and CDR2 is YNFKEQ. The CDR3 extends over 17 amino acids. V lost 2 bases to trimming and J lost 3 bases; unmatched junction nucleotides: 12. Data came from immunoSEQ multiplex PCR; TCRdb stores just in-frame clones and leaves some out. In the table there are some 120,000 clones, under 70% of which are singletons. The source is a woman aged 25-40 years in good health. The sequenced sample consisted of memory CD8+ T cells sorted from blood. Stated subset: CD45RO+ cells pooled with CCR7-negative TemRA cells. The chain joins TRBV4-2 to TRBJ2-7; 8 bases match TRBD2. The CDR3: CASSQFPGLERIYEQYF. The CDR3 DNA sequence: TGTGCCAGCAGCCAATTTCCGGGACTAGAGAGGATCTACGAGCAGTACTTC.